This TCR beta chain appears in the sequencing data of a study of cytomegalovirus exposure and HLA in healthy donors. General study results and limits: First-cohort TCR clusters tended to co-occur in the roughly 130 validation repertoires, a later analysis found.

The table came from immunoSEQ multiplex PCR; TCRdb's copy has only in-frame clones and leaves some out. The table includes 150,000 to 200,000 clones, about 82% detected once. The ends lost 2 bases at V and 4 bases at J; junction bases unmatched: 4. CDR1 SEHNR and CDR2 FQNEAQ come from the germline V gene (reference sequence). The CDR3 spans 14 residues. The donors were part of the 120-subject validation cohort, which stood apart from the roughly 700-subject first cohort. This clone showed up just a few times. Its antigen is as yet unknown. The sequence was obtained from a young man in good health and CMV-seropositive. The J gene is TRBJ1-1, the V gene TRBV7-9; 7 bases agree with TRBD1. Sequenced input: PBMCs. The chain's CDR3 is CASSLSTGSTEAFF. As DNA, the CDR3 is TGTGCCAGCAGCTTATCGACAGGGTCCACTGAAGCTTTCTTT.